Included here is one T cell receptor (beta chain) sequence, with context. This clonotype was seen only a few times. It has no known antigen specificity. No much larger clone exists at a distance of one base, and base qualities are not known. The data stem from a study of human T cells and chemical hapten exposure (dated by TCRdb to 2020 to 2022). About the investigation overall: For sensitization, 2% DPC in acetone was applied to a 2 cm by 2 cm area of upper inner arm skin. The patient cohort, mostly female, included alopecia areata with under or over 50% scalp involvement, alopecia totalis and alopecia universalis. Weekly therapeutic DPC doses were additionally applied to the scalp of patients throughout the approximately 25-week study period. Blood samples were taken from patients before sensitization (week 0) and then at 2, 6 and about 24 weeks after DPC sensitization. This study followed changes in the peripheral blood TCR repertoire in vivo during primary and secondary sensitization of alopecia patients to the hapten diphenylcyclopropenone (DPC). Libraries were pooled for sequencing, and per-sample TCR yields varied mainly because of small differences in library volumes within the pool. Patch tests used Finn chambers with 0.01% DPC on the upper back, scored after 6 days by International Contact Dermatitis Research Group standards. For TCR sequencing, blood came from 25 to 35 alopecia patients at anywhere from one to four time points (pre-sensitization, 2, 6 and 24 weeks).

Broad study findings and their caveats: Significantly more large CDR3 similarity clusters were formed by expanded TCRs than by pre-sensitization or healthy control sets, consistent with antigen-driven responses. DPC sensitization did not change how many TCRs were above 1 in 1000 frequency, and no evidence was found of alterations in global repertoire structure. After repeated subsampling, changes were observed in the strength of the expansion versus patch-test correlation and in the threshold at which the correlation became significant. Alopecia, a presumed autoimmune disease, was present in all patients, so the immune response of the patients might differ from that of healthy individuals. Patch test score was positively correlated with the number of PT1 expanded TCRs, with significance at thresholds 8, 16 and 32 but not at 4.

The library was prepared using RACE. Sequencing took place on a NextSeq 500. During library preparation, unique molecular identifiers were attached to individual cDNA molecules so that TCRs could be counted quantitatively and reproducibly. Each blood RNA sample was used to sequence both TCR alpha and TCR beta chains. For the original study's pipeline: The median number of TCRs per sample was roughly 100,000, ranging from about 23,224 to 690,600. The Decombinator software suite was used to annotate V, J and CDR3 in the TCR reads. For PS versus PT1 abundance plots, all samples were subsampled to the same number of TCRs (28,000). Expanded TCRs were defined as absent before sensitization and observed at least eight times at the 2-week time point. TCRdb itself trimmed the public reads at Q25 with fastp, ran MiXCR and retained productive beta chains. Identical CDR3 protein sequences are pooled into one entry, listed with their most common genes and DNA. Here the V and J calls rest on TCRdb's processing, not on the authors' analysis. The sample table shows tens of thousands of distinct CDR3 sequences, and 6.5% to 10% are seen once. Around 3.6% of the sample is held by the ten biggest clonotypes.

Inclusive of the bounding cysteine and phenylalanine, the CDR3 is 13 residues long. Only the CDR3 portion is preserved as DNA: 39 bases, with reading frame beginning at the first base. CDR1 is given as SNHLY and CDR2 as FYNNEI, both from the germline V gene. Trimming takes 6 bases off V and 7 bases off J; junction bases not matched to a gene: 8. The time point label here, explained by the study, means: patch test 2, 6 weeks after DPC sensitization. The meaning of the sample's treatment or condition label: therapeutic diphenylcyclopropenone sensitization with weekly scalp DPC. At each patch-test visit, blood was drawn before the patch test was applied. Patients were considered eligible if aged 18 to 70, diagnosed with alopecia and deemed suitable for DPC therapy, and patients were excluded if pregnant. Total RNA was isolated from unfractionated whole blood collected in Tempus Blood RNA tubes.

The source is a woman in her fifties or sixties with alopecia areata. Some clones in this sample may be carry-over from other donors' samples. Sample: whole blood, taken in connection with sensitization to the hapten diphenylcyclopropenone (DPC). The rearranged chain carries TRBV2 and TRBJ1-2, with TRBD1 matching 7 junction bases. The CDR3: CASSAQGYGGYTF. The DNA is TGTGCCAGCAGCGCACAGGGGTACGGTGGCTACACCTTC.